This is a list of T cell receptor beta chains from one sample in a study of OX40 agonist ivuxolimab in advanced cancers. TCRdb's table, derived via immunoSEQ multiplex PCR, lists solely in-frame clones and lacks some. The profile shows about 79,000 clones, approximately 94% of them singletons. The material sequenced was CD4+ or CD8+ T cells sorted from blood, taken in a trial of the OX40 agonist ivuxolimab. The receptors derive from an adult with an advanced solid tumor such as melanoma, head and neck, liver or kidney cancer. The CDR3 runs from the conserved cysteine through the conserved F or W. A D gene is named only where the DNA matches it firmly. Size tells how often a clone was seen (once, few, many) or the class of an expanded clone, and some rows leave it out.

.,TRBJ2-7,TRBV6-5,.,CASSYRAGVDEQYF,TGTGCCAGCAGTTATCGCGCAGGGGTTGACGAGCAGTACTTC
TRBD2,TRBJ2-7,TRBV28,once,CASSNGAGTSSYEQYF,TGTGCCAGCAGCAACGGGGCCGGGACTAGCTCCTACGAGCAGTACTTC
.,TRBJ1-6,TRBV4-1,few,CASSQDGGQNSPLHF,TGCGCCAGCAGCCAAGATGGAGGGCAGAATTCACCCCTCCACTTT
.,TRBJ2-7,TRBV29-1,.,CSVESAHPTGTPYEQYF,TGCAGCGTTGAGTCAGCACACCCCACCGGGACCCCCTACGAGCAGTACTTC
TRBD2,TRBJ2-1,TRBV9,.,CASSSVLAGQNEQFF,TGTGCCAGCAGCTCAGTACTAGCGGGGCAGAATGAGCAGTTCTTC
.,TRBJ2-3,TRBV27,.,CASSLYTDTQYF,TGTGCCAGCAGTTTATACACAGATACGCAGTATTTT
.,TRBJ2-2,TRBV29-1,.,CSVELPNTGELFF,TGCAGCGTTGAACTGCCGAACACCGGGGAGCTGTTTTTT
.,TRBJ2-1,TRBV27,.,CASSLGQPNEQFF,TGTGCCAGCAGTTTGGGGCAACCCAATGAGCAGTTCTTC
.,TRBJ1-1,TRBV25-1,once,CASMSWNTEAFF,TGTGCCAGCATGAGTTGGAACACTGAAGCTTTCTTT
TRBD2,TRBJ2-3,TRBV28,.,CASSSWLAESTDTQYF,TGTGCCAGCAGTTCTTGGCTAGCGGAAAGCACAGATACGCAGTATTTT
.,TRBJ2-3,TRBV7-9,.,CASSLSLLDTQYF,TGTGCCAGCAGCTTAAGCCTCTTAGATACGCAGTATTTT
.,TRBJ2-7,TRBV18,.,CASSLGESYEQYF,TGTGCCAGCTCACTGGGGGAGTCCTACGAGCAGTACTTC
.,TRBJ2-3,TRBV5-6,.,CASSLQGKGDTQYF,TGTGCCAGCAGCTTACAGGGAAAGGGAGATACGCAGTATTTT